This section outlines one TCR beta chain sequence together with its context. The source of the sample is a study of blood T cell repertoires in COVID-19. Sequencing was performed with immunoSEQ multiplex PCR; in TCRdb, only in-frame clones are kept and a portion is missing. The sample carries about 310,000 clones, roughly 90% recorded once. The sequencing sample was made of peripheral blood. The source of this sequence is a woman in her 30s with COVID-19, enrolled during active disease.

Here the CDR3 DNA reads TGTGCCAGTACCCGGAGATCTGGAAACACCATATATTTT. It codes for CASTRRSGNTIYF. The rearrangement uses TRBV19 and TRBJ1-3; D is unclear. The germline V gene encodes CDR1 LNHDA and CDR2 SQIVND (reference sequence). The CDR3 has 13 residues. The germline V and J ends were trimmed by 7 bases and 1 base, with 8 bases remaining between them.